Below are 15 T cell receptor beta chains sequenced from a single sample in a study of T cell responses to AZD1222 COVID-19 vaccine. The assay was immunoSEQ multiplex PCR, and TCRdb's table has in-frame clones only and misses some. The data contain about 140,000 clones, 89% of them singletons. The sample was peripheral blood, taken on day 0 of AZD1222 vaccination. These receptors were collected from an adult in good health.

The rearrangement uses TRBV19 and TRBJ1-2, with a possible D match to TRBD1 (5 bases). Trimming stripped 9 bases from V and 3 bases from J, with 14 bases between. Germline V gene sequence: CDR1 LNHDA, CDR2 SQIVND (reference sequence). The CDR3 has 13 residues. CDR3 sequence (DNA): TGTGCCAGCCGGATGGGGGGGGACTATGGCTACACCTTC. It yields the protein CASRMGGDYGYTF.

The V gene is TRBV4-2, the J gene TRBJ2-7; 9 bases fit TRBD2. The V gene's germline CDR1 is LGHNA and CDR2 YNFKEQ. CDR3 length equals 15 residues. V trimming: 3 bases; J trimming: 6 bases; junction bases outside the gene matches: 9. CDR3 bases: TGTGCCAGCAGCCAGACCCCCCTAGCGGGGCTCGAGCAGTACTTC. Amino acids: CASSQTPLAGLEQYF.

The chain has TRBV27 and TRBJ1-1, with D hard to call. The CDR3 length is 15 residues. Germline V gives CDR1 MNHEY, CDR2 SMNVEV (reference sequence). Trimming took off 5 bases at V and 0 bases at J, with 13 bases between the two ends. CDR3 sequence: CASSPRRTMNTEAFF. CDR3 nucleotide sequence: TGTGCCAGCAGTCCCCGACGTACCATGAACACTGAAGCTTTCTTT.

Relative to its sample, this clone is medium-sized. V gene TRBV27 combines with J gene TRBJ1-2; D might be TRBD1 (6 bases). This CDR3 spans 15 amino acids. CDR1 and CDR2 from the germline V gene are MNHEY and SMNVEV (reference sequence). With 0 bases removed from V and 8 bases from J, the gap between germline ends came to 16 bases. CDR3 sequence reads: CASSLSLTGLRGYTF. The DNA of the CDR3 is TGTGCCAGCAGTTTATCCCTCACAGGGCTGAGGGGCTACACCTTC.

The genes are TRBV2 and TRBJ2-1; TRBD2 matches at 7 bases. The CDR3 extends over 15 amino acids. Germline V gene data show CDR1 as SNHLY and CDR2 as FYNNEI. Unmatched junction bases numbered 4, after V lost 3 bases and J lost 2 bases. The CDR3 reads CASSDRLAAYNEQFF. The CDR3, as DNA: TGTGCCAGCAGTGACCGGCTAGCGGCCTACAATGAGCAGTTCTTC.

This chain joins TRBV20-1 and TRBJ2-5; possible D gene TRBD1, 6 bases. Between the trimmed V and J ends, which lost 3 bases and 1 base, there was a span of 15 bases. There are 15 residues in the CDR3. The germline gives CDR1 DFQATT, CDR2 SNEGSKA (reference sequence). In DNA, the CDR3 is TGCAGTGCTAGTACCCCCACAGGGATCCAAGAGACCCAGTACTTC. The encoded protein is CSASTPTGIQETQYF.

This chain connects TRBV4-1 to TRBJ2-7; D ambiguous. The CDR3 totals 13 residues. With 0 bases removed from V and 7 bases from J, the gap between germline ends came to 10 bases. Germline lookup yields CDR1 MGHRA and CDR2 YSYEKL. The CDR3 here is CASSQDSDREQYF. CDR3 in DNA: TGCGCCAGCAGCCAAGATTCCGACCGGGAGCAGTACTTC.

V is TRBV3-1 (or the pseudogene TRBV3-2) and J is TRBJ2-2; D may be TRBD1 or TRBD2 (6 bases each). The germline V gene has CDR1 LGHDT and CDR2 YNNKEL (reference sequence). This CDR3 spans 18 amino acids. With 2 bases removed from V and 1 base from J, the gap between germline ends came to 17 bases. This CDR3 reads CASSQTRGGTLNTGELFF. The CDR3 nucleotides are TGTGCCAGCAGCCAAACCCGAGGGGGGACACTGAACACCGGGGAGCTGTTTTTT.

The CDR3 protein is CASNPTGDYEQYF. CDR3 DNA: TGTGCCAGCAATCCGACGGGGGATTACGAGCAGTACTTC. This chain connects TRBV6-4 to TRBJ2-7, with D perhaps matching TRBD2 (6 bases). Germline assignment: CDR1 MRHNA and CDR2 SNTAGT. CDR3 size: 13 residues. The V and J ends lost 7 bases and 4 bases respectively, with 14 bases between them.

The chain has TRBV5-6 and TRBJ2-2; TRBD1 might be the D (6 bases). The CDR3 totals 14 residues. CDR1 and CDR2 (germline): SGHDT, YYEEEE. V was shortened by 6 bases and J by 1 base, with 10 bases between the two germline ends. For the CDR3, the DNA is TGTGCCAGCACCCGGACAGTGAACACCGGGGAGCTGTTTTTT. The encoded protein is CASTRTVNTGELFF.

This clone was counted between two and nine times. CDR3 amino acids: CASSLTGSSYEQYF. The DNA of the CDR3 is TGTGCCAGCAGTTTAACAGGGAGCTCCTACGAGCAGTACTTC. The V gene is TRBV27, the J gene TRBJ2-7; TRBD1 might be the D (6 bases). CDR1 is MNHEY, CDR2 SMNVEV, per germline (reference sequence). The ends were cut back, 2 bases at V and 0 bases at J, with 8 bases in the middle. This CDR3 is built from 14 residues.

The chain has TRBV30 and TRBJ2-7; D possibly corresponds to TRBD1 (5 bases). Germline CDR1 and CDR2: GTSNPN and SVGIG (reference sequence). V lost 2 bases and J 5 bases, leaving 25 bases between the germline ends. The CDR3 totals 17 residues. The CDR3 here is CAWSSIRAGKGKNEQYF. CDR3 DNA sequence: TGTGCCTGGAGTTCGATACGGGCAGGGAAAGGAAAAAACGAGCAGTACTTC.

This clone is medium-sized by share. The rearrangement joins TRBV30 to TRBJ2-7, with 10 bases aligning to TRBD1. V was clipped by 3 bases and J by 3 bases; unmatched bases: 8. Germline V gives CDR1 GTSNPN, CDR2 SVGIG (reference sequence). CDR3 length: 15 residues. CDR3: CAWSQGTGDHYEQYF. Here the CDR3 DNA reads TGTGCCTGGAGCCAAGGGACAGGGGACCACTACGAGCAGTACTTC. Supplemented by reference TRBV30 and TRBJ2-7, the full variable domain reads SQTIHQWPATLVQPVGSPLSLECTVEGTSNPNLYWYRQAAGRGLQLLFYSVGIGQISSEVPQNLSASRPQDRQFILSSKKLLLSDSGFYLCAWSQGTGDHYEQYFGPGTRLTVT.

In its sample, this clone was seen once. The V and J genes are TRBV28 and TRBJ1-5; D is unresolved. Germline V gives CDR1 MDHEN, CDR2 SYDVKM. V gave up 1 base and J gave up 4 bases, with 17 bases separating them. CDR3 length: 17 residues. Written as DNA, the CDR3 is TGTGCCAGCAGTTTATATTCACTTCTGTGGGAAAATCAGCCCCAGCATTTT. This sequence encodes CASSLYSLLWENQPQHF.

This chain links TRBV6-5 with TRBJ2-7, with 9 bases fitting TRBD2. CDR3 size: 13 residues. The junction had 0 bases not matched to a gene; V was cut back by 4 bases and J by 2 bases. Germline V gives CDR1 MNHEY, CDR2 SVGAGI. Written as DNA, the CDR3 is TGTGCCAGCAGTTTAGCGGGAGCCTACGAGCAGTACTTC. Translating gives CASSLAGAYEQYF.